This TCR beta chain derives from a study of blood T cells in healthy people across ages. The CDR3 is made up of 14 amino acids. The ends lost 11 bases at V and 7 bases at J; junction bases unmatched: 12. The germline V gene encodes CDR1 LNHNV and CDR2 YYDKDF (reference sequence). In this sample, this clonotype turned up a few times. The authors ran a second PCR of roughly 6 to 12 cycles using a sample-barcoded 5' primer and a J-beta primer mix. TCRdb recomputed calls from the 5' RACE reads with MiXCR, one row per CDR3 protein. This repertoire shows about 1.8 million distinct CDR3 sequences, around 50% found once; its top ten account for less than 2.5%.

The rearrangement uses TRBV15 and TRBJ2-1, with 9 bases aligning to TRBD2. The sample consisted of blood. This sequence was found in a woman between 40 and 50 years old in good health. The CDR3, as DNA: TGTGCCTCCGCGGGAGCGGGGGGTGCTAATGAGCAGTTCTTC. It codes for CASAGAGGANEQFF.